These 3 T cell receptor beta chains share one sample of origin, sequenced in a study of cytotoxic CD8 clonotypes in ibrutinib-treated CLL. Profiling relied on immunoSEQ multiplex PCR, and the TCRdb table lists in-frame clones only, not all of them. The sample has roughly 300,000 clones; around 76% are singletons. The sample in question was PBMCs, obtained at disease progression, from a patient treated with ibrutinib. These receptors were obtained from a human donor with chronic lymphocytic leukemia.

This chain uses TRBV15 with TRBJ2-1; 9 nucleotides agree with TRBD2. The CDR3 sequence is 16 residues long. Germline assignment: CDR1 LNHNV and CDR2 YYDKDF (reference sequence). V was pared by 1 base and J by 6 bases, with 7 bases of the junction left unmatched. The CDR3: CATSRGAGGPINEQFF. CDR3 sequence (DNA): TGTGCCACCAGCAGAGGCGCGGGGGGGCCAATCAATGAGCAGTTCTTC.

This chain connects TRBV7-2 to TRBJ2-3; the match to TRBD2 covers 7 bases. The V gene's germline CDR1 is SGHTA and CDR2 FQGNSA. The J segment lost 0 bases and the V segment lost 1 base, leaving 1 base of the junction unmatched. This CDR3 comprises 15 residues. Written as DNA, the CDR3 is TGTGCCAGCAGCTTAGGGGGACTAAGCACAGATACGCAGTATTTT. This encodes CASSLGGLSTDTQYF.

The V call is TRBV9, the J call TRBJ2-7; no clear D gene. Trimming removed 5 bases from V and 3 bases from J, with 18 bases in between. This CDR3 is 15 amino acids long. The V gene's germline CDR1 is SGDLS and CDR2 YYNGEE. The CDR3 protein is CASSFFPGEGYEQYF. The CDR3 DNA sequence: TGTGCCAGCAGTTTTTTCCCTGGGGAAGGCTACGAGCAGTACTTC.